This passage covers 5 T cell receptor beta chains from one sample sequenced in a study of blood T cell repertoires in COVID-19. This table comes from immunoSEQ multiplex PCR, and its TCRdb copy is limited to in-frame clones, with some not included. The table lists roughly 20,000 clones, 60% to 85% of them singletons, with around 13% in the top ten. The source material was peripheral blood. The receptors come from a man aged 60 to 69 with active COVID-19.

The chain couples TRBV15 to TRBJ2-7; 10 nucleotides agree with TRBD1. Germline loops: CDR1 LNHNV, CDR2 YYDKDF (reference sequence). The junction had 4 bases not matched to a gene; V was cut back by 0 bases and J by 5 bases. CDR3 size: 15 residues. CDR3 nucleotide sequence: TGTGCCACCAGCAGAGATGGGACAGGGGTTAACGAGCAGTACTTC. Translated: CATSRDGTGVNEQYF.

This clone has only one observation. V is TRBV27 and J is TRBJ2-7; D call uncertain. The germline V gene has CDR1 MNHEY and CDR2 SMNVEV (reference sequence). The CDR3 is 14 amino acids. Deletions cut 7 bases from V and 4 bases from J, with 17 bases between. This CDR3 is CASTKRGSPYEQYF. The DNA of the CDR3 is TGTGCCAGCACTAAACGAGGTAGCCCTTACGAGCAGTACTTC.

This rearrangement joins TRBV12-3 or TRBV12-4 to TRBJ1-5, with TRBD1 matching over 7 bases. This CDR3 is built from 13 residues. V trimming: 3 bases; J trimming: 7 bases; junction bases outside the gene matches: 3. For the CDR3, the DNA is TGTGCCAGCAGTTTCGACAGGGACCAGCCCCAGCATTTT. This codes for CASSFDRDQPQHF.

In its sample, this clone was seen once. The chain carries TRBV19 and TRBJ2-3; TRBD1 matches at 10 bases. After removal of 7 bases from V and 3 bases from J, the junction contained 7 bases not matched to a gene. This CDR3 comprises 15 residues. Germline V gives CDR1 LNHDA, CDR2 SQIVND (reference sequence). The CDR3 bases are TGTGCCAGTACCGCCGGGACAGGGGCAACAGATACGCAGTATTTT. Amino acids: CASTAGTGATDTQYF.

J is TRBJ2-3 and V is TRBV20-1, with 10 bases aligning to TRBD2. With V trimmed by 3 bases and J by 1 base, 4 bases remained unmatched. Germline-derived CDR1 and CDR2 are DFQATT and SNEGSKA (reference sequence). The CDR3 spans 15 residues. The CDR3 nucleotides are TGCAGTGCTAGTACCGGGACTAGCGGCACAGATACGCAGTATTTT. It codes for CSASTGTSGTDTQYF.